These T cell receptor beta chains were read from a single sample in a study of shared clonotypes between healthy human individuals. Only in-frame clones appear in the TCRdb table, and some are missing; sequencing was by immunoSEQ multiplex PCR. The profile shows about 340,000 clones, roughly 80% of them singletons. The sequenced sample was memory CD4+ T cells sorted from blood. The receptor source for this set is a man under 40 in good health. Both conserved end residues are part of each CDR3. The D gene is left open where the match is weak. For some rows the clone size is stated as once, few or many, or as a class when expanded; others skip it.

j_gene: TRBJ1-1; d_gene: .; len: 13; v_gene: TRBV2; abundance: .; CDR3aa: CASSEYRNTEAFF; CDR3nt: TGTGCCAGCAGTGAATACCGAAACACTGAAGCTTTCTTT
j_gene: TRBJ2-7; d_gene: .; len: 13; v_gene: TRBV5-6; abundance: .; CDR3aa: CASSFRARDEQYF; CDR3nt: TGTGCCAGCAGCTTCAGAGCCCGGGACGAGCAGTACTTC
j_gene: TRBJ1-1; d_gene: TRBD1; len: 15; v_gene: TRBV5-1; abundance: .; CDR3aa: CASSETGTGFTEAFF; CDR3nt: TGCGCCAGCAGCGAGACCGGGACAGGGTTCACTGAAGCTTTCTTT
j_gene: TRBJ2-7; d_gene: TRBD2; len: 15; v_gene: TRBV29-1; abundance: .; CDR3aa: CSVEGWREGTYEQYF; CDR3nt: TGCAGCGTTGAGGGGTGGCGGGAGGGTACCTACGAGCAGTACTTC
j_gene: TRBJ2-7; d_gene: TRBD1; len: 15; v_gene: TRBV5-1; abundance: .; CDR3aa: CASSGGQGALREQYF; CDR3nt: TGCGCCAGCAGCGGAGGACAGGGGGCGCTGAGGGAGCAGTACTTC
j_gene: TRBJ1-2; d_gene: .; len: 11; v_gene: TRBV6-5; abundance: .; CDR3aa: CASSESGGYTF; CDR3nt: TGTGCCAGCAGTGAATCGGGTGGCTACACCTTC
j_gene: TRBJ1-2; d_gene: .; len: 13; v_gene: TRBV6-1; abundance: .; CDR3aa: CASSETQNYGYTF; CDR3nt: TGTGCCAGCAGTGAAACGCAAAACTATGGCTACACCTTC
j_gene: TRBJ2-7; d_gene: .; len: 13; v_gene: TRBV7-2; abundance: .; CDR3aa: CASSLMKRTEQYF; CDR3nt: TGTGCCAGCAGCTTAATGAAACGGACCGAGCAGTACTTC
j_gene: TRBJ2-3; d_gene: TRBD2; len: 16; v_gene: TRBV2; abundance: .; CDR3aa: CASSSQLAELTDTQYF; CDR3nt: TGTGCCAGCAGTAGCCAACTAGCGGAGCTCACAGATACGCAGTATTTT
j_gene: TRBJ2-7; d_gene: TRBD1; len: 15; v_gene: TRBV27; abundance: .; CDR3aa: CASSLRDRGAYEQYF; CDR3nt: TGTGCCAGCAGCCTCCGGGACAGGGGGGCCTACGAGCAGTACTTC
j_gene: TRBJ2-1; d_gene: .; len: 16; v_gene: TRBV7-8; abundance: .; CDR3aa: CASSKIGTHLLNEQFF; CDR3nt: TGTGCCAGCAGCAAAATCGGGACTCACCTACTCAATGAGCAGTTCTTC
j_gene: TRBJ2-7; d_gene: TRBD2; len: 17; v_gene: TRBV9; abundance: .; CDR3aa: CASSVRTSGRASYEQYF; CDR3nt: TGTGCCAGCAGCGTTCGGACTAGCGGGAGGGCCTCCTACGAGCAGTACTTC
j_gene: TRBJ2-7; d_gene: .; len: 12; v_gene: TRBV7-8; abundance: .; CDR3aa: CASSFSAGEQYF; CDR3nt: TGTGCCAGCAGCTTTTCGGCCGGCGAGCAGTACTTC
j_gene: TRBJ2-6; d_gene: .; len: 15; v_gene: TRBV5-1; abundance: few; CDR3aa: CASSSDFSGANVLTF; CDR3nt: TGCGCCAGCAGCTCCGACTTCTCTGGGGCCAACGTCCTGACTTTC
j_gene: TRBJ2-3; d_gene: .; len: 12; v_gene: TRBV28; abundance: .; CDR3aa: CASSLLVGTQYF; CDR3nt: TGTGCCAGCAGTCTACTGGTCGGTACGCAGTATTTT
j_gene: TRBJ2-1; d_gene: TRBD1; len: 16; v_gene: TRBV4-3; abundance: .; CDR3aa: CASSQEGMGQYNEQFF; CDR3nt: TGCGCCAGCAGCCAAGAAGGTATGGGACAGTACAATGAGCAGTTCTTC
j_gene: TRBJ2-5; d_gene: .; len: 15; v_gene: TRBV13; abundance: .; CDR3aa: CASSHRPARVETQYF; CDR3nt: TGTGCCAGCAGTCACCGACCCGCCAGGGTGGAGACCCAGTACTTC
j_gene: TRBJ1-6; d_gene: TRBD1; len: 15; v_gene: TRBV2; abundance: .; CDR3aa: CASSGDREGNSPLHF; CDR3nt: TGTGCCAGCAGTGGGGACAGGGAGGGTAATTCACCCCTCCACTTT
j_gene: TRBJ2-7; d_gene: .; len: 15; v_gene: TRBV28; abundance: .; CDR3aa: CASRRQQRGSYEQYF; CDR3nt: TGTGCCAGCAGGAGACAGCAAAGGGGTTCCTACGAGCAGTACTTC
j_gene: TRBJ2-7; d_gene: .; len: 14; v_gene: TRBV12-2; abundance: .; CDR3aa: CASRLTGEVYEQYF; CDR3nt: TGTGCAAGTCGCTTAACGGGAGAGGTCTACGAGCAGTACTTC
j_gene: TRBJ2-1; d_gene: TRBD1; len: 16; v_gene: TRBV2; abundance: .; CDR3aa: CASSEGGTGLYNEQFF; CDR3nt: TGTGCCAGCAGTGAAGGGGGGACAGGGCTCTACAATGAGCAGTTCTTC
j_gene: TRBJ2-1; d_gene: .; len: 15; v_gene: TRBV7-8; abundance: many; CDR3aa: CASTERSGTYNEQFF; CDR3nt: TGTGCCAGCACCGAACGAAGCGGAACCTACAATGAGCAGTTCTTC
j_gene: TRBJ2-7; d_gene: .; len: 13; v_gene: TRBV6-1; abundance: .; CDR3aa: CASSSATDREQYF; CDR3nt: TGTGCCAGCAGCTCCGCTACCGACAGGGAGCAGTACTTC
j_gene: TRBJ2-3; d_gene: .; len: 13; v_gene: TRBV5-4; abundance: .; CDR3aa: CASRVWGPDTQYF; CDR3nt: TGTGCCAGCAGGGTGTGGGGGCCAGATACGCAGTATTTT
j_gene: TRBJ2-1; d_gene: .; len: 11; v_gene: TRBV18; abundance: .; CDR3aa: CASLGRDEQFF; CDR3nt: TGTGCCAGCCTCGGACGCGATGAGCAGTTCTTC
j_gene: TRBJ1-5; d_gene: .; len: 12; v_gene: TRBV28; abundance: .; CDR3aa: CASSLGNQPQHF; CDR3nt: TGTGCCAGCAGTTTGGGCAATCAGCCCCAGCATTTT
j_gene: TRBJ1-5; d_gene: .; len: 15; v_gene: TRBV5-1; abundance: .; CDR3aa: CASSLGSEIGQPQHF; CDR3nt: TGCGCCAGCAGCTTGGGATCAGAAATCGGGCAGCCCCAGCATTTT
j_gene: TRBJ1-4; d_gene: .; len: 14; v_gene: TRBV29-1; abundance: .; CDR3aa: CSVGSGLRGEKLFF; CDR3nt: TGCAGCGTTGGATCGGGACTCCGAGGCGAAAAACTGTTTTTT
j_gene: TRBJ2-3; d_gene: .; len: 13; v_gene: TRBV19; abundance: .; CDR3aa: CASREGASDTQYF; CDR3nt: TGTGCCAGTAGGGAGGGGGCCTCAGATACGCAGTATTTT
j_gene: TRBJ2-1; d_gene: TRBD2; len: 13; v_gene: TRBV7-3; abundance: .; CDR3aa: CASSSRTSGEQFF; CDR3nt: TGTGCCAGCAGCTCCCGGACTAGCGGGGAGCAGTTCTTC
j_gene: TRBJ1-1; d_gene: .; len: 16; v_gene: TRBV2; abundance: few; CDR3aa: CASETGETTGARLAFF; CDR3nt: TGTGCCAGTGAGACAGGCGAGACGACAGGCGCGAGACTAGCTTTCTTT
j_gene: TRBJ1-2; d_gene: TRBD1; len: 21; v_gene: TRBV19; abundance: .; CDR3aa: CASSGSDRGSSPTIGDYGYTF; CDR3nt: TGTGCCAGTAGTGGTTCGGACAGGGGATCTTCTCCGACTATCGGCGACTATGGCTACACCTTC
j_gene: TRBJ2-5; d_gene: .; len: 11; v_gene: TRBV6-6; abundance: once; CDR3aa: CASSALETQYF; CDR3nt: TGTGCCAGCAGTGCTTTGGAGACCCAGTACTTC
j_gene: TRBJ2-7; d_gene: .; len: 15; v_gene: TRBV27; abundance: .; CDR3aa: CASSLSFVGQGTMYF; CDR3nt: .
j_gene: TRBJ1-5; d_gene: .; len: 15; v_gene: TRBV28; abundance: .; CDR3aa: CASSPPGLVNQPQHF; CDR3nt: TGTGCCAGCAGTCCGCCGGGCCTCGTTAATCAGCCCCAGCATTTT
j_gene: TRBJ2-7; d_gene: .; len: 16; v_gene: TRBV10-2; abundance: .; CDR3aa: CASSEEGPTSFYEQYF; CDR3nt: TGCGCCAGCAGTGAGGAGGGTCCGACTAGTTTCTACGAGCAGTACTTC
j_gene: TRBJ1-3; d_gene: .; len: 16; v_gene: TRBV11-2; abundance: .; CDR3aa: CASSPLGINSGNTIYF; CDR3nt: TGTGCCAGCAGCCCCCTCGGGATCAACTCTGGAAACACCATATATTTT
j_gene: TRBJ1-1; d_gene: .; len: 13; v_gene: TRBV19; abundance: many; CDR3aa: CASSIRGYTEAFF; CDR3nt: TGTGCCAGTAGTATACGGGGATACACTGAAGCTTTCTTT
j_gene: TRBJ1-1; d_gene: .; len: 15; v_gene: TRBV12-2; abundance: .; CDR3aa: CASRLMGGGNTEAFF; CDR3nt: TGTGCAAGTCGCTTAATGGGTGGTGGGAACACTGAAGCTTTCTTT
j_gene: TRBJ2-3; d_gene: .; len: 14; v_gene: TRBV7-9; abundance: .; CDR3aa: CASTGTSDADTQYF; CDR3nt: TGTGCCAGCACCGGGACGAGCGACGCAGATACGCAGTATTTT
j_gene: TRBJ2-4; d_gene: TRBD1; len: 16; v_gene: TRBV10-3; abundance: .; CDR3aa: CAISPWDRGTKNIQYF; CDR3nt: TGTGCCATCAGTCCATGGGACAGGGGTACCAAAAACATTCAGTACTTC
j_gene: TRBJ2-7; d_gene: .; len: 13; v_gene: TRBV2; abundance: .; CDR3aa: CASSEDAVNEQYF; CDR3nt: TGTGCCAGCAGTGAAGACGCAGTGAACGAGCAGTACTTC
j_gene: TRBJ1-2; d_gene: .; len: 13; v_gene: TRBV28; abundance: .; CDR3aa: CASADTVHYGYTF; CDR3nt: TGTGCCTCCGCCGATACAGTCCACTATGGCTACACCTTC
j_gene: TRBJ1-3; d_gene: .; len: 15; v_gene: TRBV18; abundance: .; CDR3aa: CASSPSTVSGNTIYF; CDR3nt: TGTGCCAGCTCACCCTCGACGGTCTCTGGAAACACCATATATTTT
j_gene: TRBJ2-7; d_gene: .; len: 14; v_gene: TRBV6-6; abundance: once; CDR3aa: CASSYSGRAEEQYF; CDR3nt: TGTGCCAGCAGTTACTCTGGCCGGGCGGAAGAGCAGTACTTC
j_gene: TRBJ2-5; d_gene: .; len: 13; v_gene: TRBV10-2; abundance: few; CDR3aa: CASSRPNQETQYF; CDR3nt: TGCGCCAGCTCGAGACCAAATCAAGAGACCCAGTACTTC
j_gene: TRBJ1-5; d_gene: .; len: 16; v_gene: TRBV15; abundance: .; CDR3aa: CATSGSLQGPNQPQHF; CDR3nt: TGTGCCACCAGCGGGAGCCTACAGGGCCCCAATCAGCCCCAGCATTTT
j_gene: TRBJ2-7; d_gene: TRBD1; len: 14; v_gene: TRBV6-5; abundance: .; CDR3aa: CASRSTGSSYEQYF; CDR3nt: TGTGCCAGCAGATCGACAGGGAGCTCCTACGAGCAGTACTTC
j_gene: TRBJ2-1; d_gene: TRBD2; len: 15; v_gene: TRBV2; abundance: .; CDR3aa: CASNRLAGDNNEQFF; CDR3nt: TGTGCCAGCAACAGACTAGCGGGAGACAACAATGAGCAGTTCTTC
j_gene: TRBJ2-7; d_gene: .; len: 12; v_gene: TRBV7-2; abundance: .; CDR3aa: CASSLVGDEQYF; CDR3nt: TGTGCCAGCAGCTTAGTAGGGGACGAGCAGTACTTC
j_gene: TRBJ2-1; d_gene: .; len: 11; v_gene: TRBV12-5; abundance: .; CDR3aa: CASGLVNEQFF; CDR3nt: TGTGCTAGTGGTTTGGTTAATGAGCAGTTCTTC
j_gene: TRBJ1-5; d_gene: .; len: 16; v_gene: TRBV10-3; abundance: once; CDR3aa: CAISESGRGENQPQHF; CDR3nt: TGTGCCATCAGTGAGTCTGGTAGAGGGGAGAATCAGCCCCAGCATTTT
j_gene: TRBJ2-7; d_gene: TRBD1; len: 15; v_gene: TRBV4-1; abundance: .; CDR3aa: CASSQRQGTSYEQYF; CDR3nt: TGCGCCAGCAGCCAAAGACAGGGGACATCCTACGAGCAGTACTTC
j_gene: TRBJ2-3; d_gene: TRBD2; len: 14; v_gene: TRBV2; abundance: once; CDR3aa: CASRGGLGSDTQYF; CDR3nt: TGTGCCAGCAGAGGTGGACTAGGATCAGATACGCAGTATTTT
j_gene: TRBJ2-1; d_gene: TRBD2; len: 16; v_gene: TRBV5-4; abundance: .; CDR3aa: CASSSRLAGAVHEQFF; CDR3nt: TGTGCCAGCAGCTCCAGACTAGCGGGTGCCGTACATGAGCAGTTCTTC
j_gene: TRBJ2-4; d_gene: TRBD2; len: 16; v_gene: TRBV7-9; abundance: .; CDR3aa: CASTRGEGLAKNIQYF; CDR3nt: TGTGCCAGCACCCGGGGGGAGGGACTAGCCAAAAACATTCAGTACTTC
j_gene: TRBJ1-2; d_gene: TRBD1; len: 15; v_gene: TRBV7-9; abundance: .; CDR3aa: CASSFGDRVIYGYTF; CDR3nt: TGTGCCAGCAGCTTTGGGGACAGGGTGATCTATGGCTACACCTTC
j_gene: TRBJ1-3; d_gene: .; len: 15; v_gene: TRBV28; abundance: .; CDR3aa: CASSQDNRAGNTIYF; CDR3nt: TGTGCCAGCAGCCAGGACAACCGGGCTGGAAACACCATATATTTT
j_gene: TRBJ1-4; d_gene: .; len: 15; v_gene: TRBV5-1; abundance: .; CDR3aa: CASSPEGVANEKLFF; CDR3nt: TGCGCCAGCAGCCCGGAGGGGGTCGCTAATGAAAAACTGTTTTTT